This T cell receptor beta chain was profiled in a study of shared clonotypes between healthy human individuals. Study results and caveats: Around 5% of naive CD4 clonotypes were common to a handful of donors.

To note about this clone: Its matching antigen is unknown.

The length of the CDR3 is 14 residues. Germline V gene lookup returns CDR1 LNHDA and CDR2 SQIVND (reference sequence). V lost 5 bases, J lost 6 bases, and 11 bases lay in between. Every subset's genomic DNA went evenly onto several immunoSEQ plates. The assay was immunoSEQ multiplex PCR, and TCRdb's table has in-frame clones only and misses some. The sample includes approximately 600,000 clones, roughly 95% of them seen just once. It was CD45RO-negative cells, positively selected for CCR7, that made up naive CD8 cells, with terminally differentiated effector memory CD45RA+ cells excluded. Only Caucasian adults living in Nashville, Tennessee served as donors.

Sequenced: naive CD8+ T cells sorted from blood. This TCR derives from a woman aged 25 to 39 in good health. The chain combines TRBV19 with TRBJ2-6; D remains unclear. The DNA of the CDR3 is TGTGCCAGTAGTCCCCCCTCGTTGGCCAACGTCCTGACTTTC. It encodes CASSPPSLANVLTF. Supplemented by reference TRBV19 and TRBJ2-6, the full variable domain reads DGGITQSPKYLFRKEGQNVTLSCEQNLNHDAMYWYRQDPGQGLRLIYYSQIVNDFQKGDIAEGYSVSREKKESFPLTVTSAQKNPTAFYLCASSPPSLANVLTFGAGSRLTVL.